This T cell receptor (beta chain) appears in the sequencing data of a study of blood T cells in healthy people across ages. Study-level findings and limits: A greater number of naive CD4+ cells and higher diversity distinguished long-lived donors from aged donors.

With a J-beta primer mix and a sample-barcoded 5' primer, a second PCR ran 7 to 11 cycles. Tags on each cDNA molecule came from a template-switch adaptor with 12 random nucleotides. TCRdb reanalysed the 5' RACE reads using MiXCR and keeps one entry per CDR3 protein. The table shows 750,000 to 1,000,000 distinct CDR3 sequences, with about 28% occurring only once. Germline values: CDR1 LGHDT, CDR2 YNNKEL (reference sequence). The V and J ends lost 4 bases and 3 bases respectively, with 16 bases between them. CDR3 length: 15 amino acids. In this sample, this clonotype turned up a few times. Its antigen is currently unknown. This same sample was also taken into another study, of T cells of mothers and their children.

The chain uses TRBV3-1 and TRBJ2-7; weak D call: TRBD2 (5 bases). This TCR derives from a woman aged 40 to 50 in good health. Sequencing was performed on blood. CDR3 in DNA: TGTGCCAGCAGCCTCACGGGGAACCCGCTCTACGAGCAGTACTTC. It codes for CASSLTGNPLYEQYF.